This T cell receptor beta chain stems from a study of post-analysis software for immune sequencing data. Overall study context: There were relapsing-remitting, secondary progressive and progressive-relapsing multiple sclerosis among the disease courses included.

Overall study findings and caveats: F measure showed strong co-clustering of same-batch samples. TRBV5-6, TRBV5-1 and TRBV20-1 were among several TRBV segments more frequent in patients than controls. Controls had significantly higher normalized Chao1 diversity than multiple sclerosis patients.

With respect to this clonotype: Its antigen is not identified.

Germline CDR1 is SNHLY and CDR2 is FYNNEI. CDR3 length equals 16 residues. V trimming: 4 bases; J trimming: 1 base; junction bases outside the gene matches: 10. Prepared libraries of TCR beta cDNA carried unique molecular identifiers. TCRdb ran MiXCR on the PCR reads and lists one entry per CDR3 protein. Of around 440,000 distinct CDR3 sequences in the sample, roughly 45% were seen once. This sequence joins TRBV2 and TRBJ2-7; 7 nucleotides agree with TRBD1. This receptor was identified in a girl aged 10 to 17 with multiple sclerosis. Specimen: blood. The CDR3 DNA reads TGTGCCAGCAGTGCTTATACACAGGGGTTGTCCTACGAGCAGTACTTC. Its translation: CASSAYTQGLSYEQYF.